Listed below are T cell receptor beta chains from one sample, sequenced in a study of Graves' ophthalmopathy and Graves' hyperthyroidism. Each CDR3 protein is one row after TCRdb ran MiXCR on the multiplex PCR reads. Of approximately 380,000 distinct CDR3 sequences listed, around 21% are singletons. The sequenced material came from peripheral blood. Receptors originate from a woman younger than 30 with stable Graves' hyperthyroidism. CDR3s include the opening cysteine and the closing phenylalanine or tryptophan.

TRBJ2-7	TRBV2	CASSGYEQYF
TRBJ1-1	TRBV29-1	CSVEANRGNTEAFF
TRBJ2-7	TRBV28	CASREQGYEQYF
TRBJ1-5	TRBV27	CASCVSGLGQPQHF
TRBJ2-2	TRBV20-1	CSARTGSGTGELFF
TRBJ2-2	TRBV2	CASRGAGAATGELFF
TRBJ2-2	TRBV9	CASSGSLAGATGELFF
TRBJ2-7	TRBV11-2	CASSPGAHEQYF
TRBJ1-5	TRBV27	CASSWQIPTGSNQPQHF
TRBJ2-5	TRBV12-3/TRBV12-4	CASSLFAGIGETQYF
TRBJ2-2	TRBV2	CASRTGTSGRRELFF
TRBJ2-5	TRBV6-1	CASSEASGQGAETQYF
TRBJ1-1	TRBV6-1	CASSAQTMNTEAFF
TRBJ2-5	TRBV12-3/TRBV12-4	CASSPMDSTSETQYF
TRBJ1-1	TRBV3-1	CASSQGGTLNTEAFF
TRBJ2-2	TRBV7-6	CASSIPKGASGAPGELFF
TRBJ2-6	TRBV19	CASKGVGLASGANVLTF
TRBJ1-2	TRBV7-2	CASSPRQFGAGYGYTF
TRBJ2-7	TRBV28	CASSRTSMRTYDQYF
TRBJ2-5	TRBV3-1	CASSPDNAGQETQYF
TRBJ1-1	TRBV25-1	CASSEHNVVAFF
TRBJ2-5	TRBV10-3	CAISESSGRASSQYF
TRBJ2-2	TRBV13	CASSLAWTGRPGELFF
TRBJ2-7	TRBV7-9	CATDTGSGSYEQYF
TRBJ2-7	TRBV24-1	CATSDSGRAYEQYF
TRBJ2-5	TRBV12-3/TRBV12-4	CASSHSGLGTGETQYF
TRBJ1-2	TRBV12-3/TRBV12-4	CASTRRGIPNYGYTF
TRBJ2-7	TRBV20-1	CRVGSGHEQYF
TRBJ1-1	TRBV6-5	CASSLHRQEKAFF
TRBJ2-7	TRBV29-1	CSVEGTDSSYEQYF
TRBJ2-5	TRBV29-1	CSVEDKWRVAYF
TRBJ2-7	TRBV2	CASSEIGGVAYEQYF
TRBJ1-1	TRBV5-1	CASSLAQGNTEAFF
TRBJ2-2	TRBV30	CAWSRQNTGELFF
TRBJ1-1	TRBV27	CASSSPAGGTEAFF
TRBJ2-2	TRBV15	CATSRDPGGGRNTGELFF
TRBJ2-5	TRBV15	CATSSHPTPGTAQETQYF
TRBJ1-5	TRBV28	CASSDYGQGSNQPQHF
TRBJ2-4	TRBV7-8	CASSYGQGSENIQYF
TRBJ2-2	TRBV7-2	CASSLAQPNTGELFF
TRBJ2-7	TRBV20-1	CSANGGTYEQYF
TRBJ2-7	TRBV10-3	CAISEVGNTYEQYF
TRBJ1-2	TRBV27	CASGWQGGGGYTF
TRBJ1-1	TRBV6-5	CASSPWSNTEAFF
TRBJ2-7	TRBV10-3	CAISERGFTYEQYF
TRBJ2-5	TRBV3-1	CASSQDARGETQYF
TRBJ1-2	TRBV30	CAWNFYRGYTF
TRBJ1-2	TRBV20-1	CSAENQHDRGRGYGYTF
TRBJ2-5	TRBV5-1	CASSQGQRAETQYF
TRBJ2-2	TRBV6-1	CASSGPTGELFF
TRBJ1-2	TRBV11-3	CASSRGRDGYTF
TRBJ1-1	TRBV20-1	CSAPGLANTEAFF
TRBJ1-1	TRBV3-1	CASIPNPGQGAYMNTEAFF